This entry features one TCR beta chain sequence. Its antigen is currently unknown. No DNA is shown, since the ends of the CDR3 on it are uncertain; the CDR3 is the one TCRdb lists. It was cDNA, reverse transcribed from extracted RNA, that served as the sequencing template. Using immunoSEQ multiplex PCR, the repertoire was profiled, and TCRdb retains in-frame clones only, with some absent. There are approximately 140,000 clones in the sample; over 45% occur only once, and more than 6.5% lies in the top ten. The data originate from a study of CD8+ T cells in alopecia areata. The study, taken as a whole, reports: Clonality exceeded that of normal scalp in lesional scalp, most notably in alopecia totalis/universalis. Sequenced scalp T cells also include alphabeta T cells resident in normal skin.

In germline, CDR1 is GTSNPN, CDR2 SVGIG (reference sequence). The CDR3 region is 14 residues in length, termini included. Sorting from PBMCs produced CD4+ and CD8+ T cells. The sequenced sample was CD4+ T cells sorted from blood. V and J are TRBV30 and TRBJ1-2; the table's D call, TRBD1, was not checked against the DNA. The sequence was collected from a human donor with alopecia areata. CDR3 protein: CAWSVLFGTGTNTF.